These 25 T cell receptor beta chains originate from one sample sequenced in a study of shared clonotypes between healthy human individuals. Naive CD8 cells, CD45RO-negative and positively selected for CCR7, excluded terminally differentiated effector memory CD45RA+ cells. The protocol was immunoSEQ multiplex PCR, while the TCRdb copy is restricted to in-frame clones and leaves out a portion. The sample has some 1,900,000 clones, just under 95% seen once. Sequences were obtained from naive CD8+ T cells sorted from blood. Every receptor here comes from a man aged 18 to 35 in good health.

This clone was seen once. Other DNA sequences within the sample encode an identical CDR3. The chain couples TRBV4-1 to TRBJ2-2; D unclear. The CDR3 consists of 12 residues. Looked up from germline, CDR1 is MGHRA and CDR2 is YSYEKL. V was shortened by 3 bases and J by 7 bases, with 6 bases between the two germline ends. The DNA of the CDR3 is TGCGCCAGCAGCCAGGTGGGCGGGGAGCTGTTTTTT. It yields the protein CASSQVGGELFF.

CDR3 residues: CASSLGQGITEAFF. The CDR3 DNA sequence: TGTGCCAGCAGCTTGGGTCAAGGGATCACTGAAGCTTTCTTT. The chain links TRBV11-1 to TRBJ1-1; no firm D call. The germline V gene encodes CDR1 SGHAT and CDR2 FQDESV (reference sequence). V was pared by 3 bases and J by 4 bases, with 12 bases between. The CDR3 has 14 amino acids.

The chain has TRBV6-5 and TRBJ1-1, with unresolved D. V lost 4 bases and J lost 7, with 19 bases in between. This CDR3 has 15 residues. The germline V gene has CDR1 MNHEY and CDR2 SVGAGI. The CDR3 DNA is TGTGCCAGCAGTTTCCACCGGGAGAAAGAGAGTGAAGCTTTCTTT. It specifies CASSFHREKESEAFF.

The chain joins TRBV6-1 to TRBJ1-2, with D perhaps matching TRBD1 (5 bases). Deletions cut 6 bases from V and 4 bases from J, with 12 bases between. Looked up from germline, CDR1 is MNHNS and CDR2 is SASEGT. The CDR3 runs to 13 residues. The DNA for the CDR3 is TGTGCCAGCAGGGCCGGGACCCTCTATGGCTACACCTTC. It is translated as CASRAGTLYGYTF.

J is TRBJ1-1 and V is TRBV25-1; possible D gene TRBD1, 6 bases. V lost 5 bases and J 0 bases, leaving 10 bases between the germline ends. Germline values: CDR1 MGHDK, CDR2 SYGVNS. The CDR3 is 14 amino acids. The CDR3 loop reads CASSLTGMNTEAFF. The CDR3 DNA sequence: TGTGCCAGCAGTTTGACAGGAATGAACACTGAAGCTTTCTTT.

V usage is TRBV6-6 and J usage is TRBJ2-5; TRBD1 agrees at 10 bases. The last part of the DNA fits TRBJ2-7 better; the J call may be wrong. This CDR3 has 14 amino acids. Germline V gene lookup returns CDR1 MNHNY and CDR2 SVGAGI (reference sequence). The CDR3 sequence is CASSDWDRGHEQYF. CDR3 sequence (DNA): TGTGCCAGCAGTGACTGGGACAGGGGCCACGAGCAGTACTTC.

CDR3 in amino acids: CASSGGPLGTDTQYF. The CDR3 nucleotides are TGCGCCAGCAGTGGAGGCCCGCTCGGCACAGATACGCAGTATTTT. The chain employs TRBV10-2 and TRBJ2-3; no reliable D call. Germline-derived CDR1 and CDR2 are WSHSY and SAAADI. Trimming left V 4 bases short and J 1 base short, with 12 bases between. The CDR3 has 15 amino acids.

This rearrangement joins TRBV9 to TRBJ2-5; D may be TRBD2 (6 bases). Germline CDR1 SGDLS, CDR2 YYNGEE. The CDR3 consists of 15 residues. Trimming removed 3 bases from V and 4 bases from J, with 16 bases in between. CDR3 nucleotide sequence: TGTGCCAGCAGCGCATCCCTTCTGCGGGGAGAGACCCAGTACTTC. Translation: CASSASLLRGETQYF.

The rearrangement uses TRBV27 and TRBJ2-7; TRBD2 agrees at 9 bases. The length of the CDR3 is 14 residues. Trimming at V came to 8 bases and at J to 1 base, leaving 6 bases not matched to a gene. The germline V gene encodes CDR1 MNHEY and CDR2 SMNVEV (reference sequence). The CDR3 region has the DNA TGTGCCAGCGGCCTAGCGGGGTCTTCCTACGAGCAGTACTTC. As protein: CASGLAGSSYEQYF.

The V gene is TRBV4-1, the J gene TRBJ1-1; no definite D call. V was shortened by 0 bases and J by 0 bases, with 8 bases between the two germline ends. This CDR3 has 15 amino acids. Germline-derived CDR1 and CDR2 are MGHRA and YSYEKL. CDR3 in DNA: TGCGCCAGCAGCCAAGATCGGAGTTTGAACACTGAAGCTTTCTTT. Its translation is CASSQDRSLNTEAFF.

In DNA form, the CDR3 reads TGTGCCATCAGCCCGAAGGCGGAGACCCAGTACTTC. Encoded protein: CAISPKAETQYF. V and J are TRBV10-3 and TRBJ2-5; D remains unclear. Germline CDR1 reads ENHRY; CDR2 reads SYGVKD. Between the trimmed V and J ends, which lost 6 bases and 5 bases, there was a span of 10 bases. The CDR3 length is 12 residues.

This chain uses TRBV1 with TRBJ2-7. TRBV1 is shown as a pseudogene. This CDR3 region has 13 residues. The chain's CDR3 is CTSSQLTEYEQYF. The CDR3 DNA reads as TGCACCAGCAGCCAACTGACGGAATACGAGCAGTACTTC.

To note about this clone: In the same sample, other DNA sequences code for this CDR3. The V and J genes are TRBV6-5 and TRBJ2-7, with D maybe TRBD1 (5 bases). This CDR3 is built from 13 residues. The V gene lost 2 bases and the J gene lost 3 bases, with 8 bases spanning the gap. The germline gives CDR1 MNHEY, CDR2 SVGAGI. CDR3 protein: CASSYDRDYEQYF. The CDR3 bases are TGTGCCAGCAGTTACGACAGAGACTACGAGCAGTACTTC.

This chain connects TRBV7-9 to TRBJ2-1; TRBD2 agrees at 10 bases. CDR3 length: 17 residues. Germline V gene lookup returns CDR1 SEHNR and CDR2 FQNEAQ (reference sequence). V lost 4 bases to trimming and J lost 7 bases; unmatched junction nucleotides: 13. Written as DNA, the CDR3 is TGTGCCAGCAGCTCCAAGCCGGTAGGGACTAGCGTTAATGAGCAGTTCTTC. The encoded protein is CASSSKPVGTSVNEQFF.

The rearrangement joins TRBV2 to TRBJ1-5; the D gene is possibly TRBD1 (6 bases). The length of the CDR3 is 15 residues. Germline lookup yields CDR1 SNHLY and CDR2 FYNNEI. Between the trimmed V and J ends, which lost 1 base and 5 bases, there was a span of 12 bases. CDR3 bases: TGTGCCAGCAGTGAAGTTTTCAGGGGTGATCAGCCCCAGCATTTT. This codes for CASSEVFRGDQPQHF.

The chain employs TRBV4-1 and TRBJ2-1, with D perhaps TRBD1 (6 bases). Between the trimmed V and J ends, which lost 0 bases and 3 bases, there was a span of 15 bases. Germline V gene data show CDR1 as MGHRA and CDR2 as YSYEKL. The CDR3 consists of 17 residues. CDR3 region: CASSQDSGAPYYNEQFF. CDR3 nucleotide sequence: TGCGCCAGCAGCCAAGATTCAGGGGCCCCTTACTACAATGAGCAGTTCTTC.

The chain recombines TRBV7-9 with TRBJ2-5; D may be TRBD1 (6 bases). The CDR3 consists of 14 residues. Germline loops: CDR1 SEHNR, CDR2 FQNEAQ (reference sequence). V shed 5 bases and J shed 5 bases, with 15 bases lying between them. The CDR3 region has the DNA TGTGCCAGCAGCCGTACAGGGACCTGGGAGACCCAGTACTTC. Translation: CASSRTGTWETQYF.

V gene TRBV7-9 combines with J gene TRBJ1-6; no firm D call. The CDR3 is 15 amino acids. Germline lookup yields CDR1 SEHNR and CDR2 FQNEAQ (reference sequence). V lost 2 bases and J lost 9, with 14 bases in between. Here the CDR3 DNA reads TGTGCCAGCAGCTTAAGGACTCCCATGGGTTCACCCCTCCACTTT. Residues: CASSLRTPMGSPLHF.

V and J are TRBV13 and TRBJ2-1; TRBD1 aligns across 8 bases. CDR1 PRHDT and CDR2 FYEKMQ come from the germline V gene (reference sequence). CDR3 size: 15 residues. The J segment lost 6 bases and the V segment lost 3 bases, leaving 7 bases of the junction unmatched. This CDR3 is CASSFDQGAGNEQFF. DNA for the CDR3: TGTGCCAGCAGCTTCGATCAGGGGGCAGGCAATGAGCAGTTCTTC.

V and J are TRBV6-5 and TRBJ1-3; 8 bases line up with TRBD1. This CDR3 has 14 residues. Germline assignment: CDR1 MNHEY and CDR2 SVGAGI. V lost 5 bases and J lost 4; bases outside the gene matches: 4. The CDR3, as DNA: TGTGCCAGCAGTACGACAGGGGCGGGAAACACCATATATTTT. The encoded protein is CASSTTGAGNTIYF.

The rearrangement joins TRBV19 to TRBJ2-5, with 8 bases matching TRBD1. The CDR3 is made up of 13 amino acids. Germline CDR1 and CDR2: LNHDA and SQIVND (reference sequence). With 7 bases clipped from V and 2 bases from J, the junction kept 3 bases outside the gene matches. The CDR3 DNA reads TGTGCCAGTAATACAGGGGGACAAGAGACCCAGTACTTC. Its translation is CASNTGGQETQYF. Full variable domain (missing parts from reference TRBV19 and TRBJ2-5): DGGITQSPKYLFRKEGQNVTLSCEQNLNHDAMYWYRQDPGQGLRLIYYSQIVNDFQKGDIAEGYSVSREKKESFPLTVTSAQKNPTAFYLCASNTGGQETQYFGPGTRLLVL.

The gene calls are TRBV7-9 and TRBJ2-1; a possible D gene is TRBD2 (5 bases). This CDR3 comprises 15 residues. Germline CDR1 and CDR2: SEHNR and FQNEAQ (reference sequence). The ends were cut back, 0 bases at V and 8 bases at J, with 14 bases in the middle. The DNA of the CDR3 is TGTGCCAGCAGCTTAGCGCAGGCAGGACTTCATGAGCAGTTCTTC. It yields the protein CASSLAQAGLHEQFF.

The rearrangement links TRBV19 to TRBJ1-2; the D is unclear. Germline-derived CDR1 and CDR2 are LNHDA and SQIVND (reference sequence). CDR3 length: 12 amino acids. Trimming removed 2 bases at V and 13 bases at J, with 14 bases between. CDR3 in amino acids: CASSIIRGLSTF. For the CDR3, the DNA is TGTGCCAGTAGTATAATCCGGGGATTATCCACCTTC.

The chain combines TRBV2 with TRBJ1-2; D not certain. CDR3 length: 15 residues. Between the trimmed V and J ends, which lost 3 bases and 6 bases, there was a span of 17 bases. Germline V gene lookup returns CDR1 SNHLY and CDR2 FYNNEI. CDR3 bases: TGTGCCAGCAGTGATGGGTGGGCGGGATACGATGGCTACACCTTC. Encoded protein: CASSDGWAGYDGYTF.

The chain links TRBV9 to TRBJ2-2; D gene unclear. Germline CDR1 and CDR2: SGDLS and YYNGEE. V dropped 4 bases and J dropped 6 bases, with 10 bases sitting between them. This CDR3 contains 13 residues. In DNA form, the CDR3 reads TGTGCCAGCAGCCCCTTGGATCCCGGGGAGCTGTTTTTT. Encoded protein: CASSPLDPGELFF.